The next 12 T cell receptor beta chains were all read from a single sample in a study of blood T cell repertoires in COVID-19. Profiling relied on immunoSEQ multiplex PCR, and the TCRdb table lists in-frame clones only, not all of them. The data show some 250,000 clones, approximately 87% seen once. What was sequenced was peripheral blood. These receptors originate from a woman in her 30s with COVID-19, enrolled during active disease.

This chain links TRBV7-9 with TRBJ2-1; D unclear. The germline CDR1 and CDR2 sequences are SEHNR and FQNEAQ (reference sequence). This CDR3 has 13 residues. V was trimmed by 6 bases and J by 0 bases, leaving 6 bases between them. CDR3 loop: CASRAFSYNEQFF. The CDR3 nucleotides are TGTGCCAGCAGAGCGTTCTCCTACAATGAGCAGTTCTTC.

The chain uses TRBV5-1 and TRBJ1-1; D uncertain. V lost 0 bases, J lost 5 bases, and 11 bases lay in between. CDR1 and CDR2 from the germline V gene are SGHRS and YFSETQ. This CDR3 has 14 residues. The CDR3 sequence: CASSLDGGVTEAFF. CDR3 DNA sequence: TGCGCCAGCAGCTTGGACGGCGGGGTTACTGAAGCTTTCTTT.

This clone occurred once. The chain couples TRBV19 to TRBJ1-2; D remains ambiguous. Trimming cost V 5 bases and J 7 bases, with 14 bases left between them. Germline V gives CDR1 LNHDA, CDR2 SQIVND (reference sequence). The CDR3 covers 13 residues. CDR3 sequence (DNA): TGTGCCAGTAGTCTCCCCAGTCACGCTGGCTACACCTTC. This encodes CASSLPSHAGYTF.

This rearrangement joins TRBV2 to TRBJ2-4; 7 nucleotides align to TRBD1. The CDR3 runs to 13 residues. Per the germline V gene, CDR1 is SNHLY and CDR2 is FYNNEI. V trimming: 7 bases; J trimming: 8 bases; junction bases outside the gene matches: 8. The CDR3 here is CASMRGLGDIQYF. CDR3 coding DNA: TGTGCCAGCATGAGGGGGCTTGGGGACATTCAGTACTTC. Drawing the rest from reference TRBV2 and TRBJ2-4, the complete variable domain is EPEVTQTPSHQVTQMGQEVILRCVPISNHLYFYWYRQILGQKVEFLVSFYNNEISEKSEIFDDQFSVERPDGSNFTLKIRSTKLEDSAMYFCASMRGLGDIQYFGAGTRLSVL.

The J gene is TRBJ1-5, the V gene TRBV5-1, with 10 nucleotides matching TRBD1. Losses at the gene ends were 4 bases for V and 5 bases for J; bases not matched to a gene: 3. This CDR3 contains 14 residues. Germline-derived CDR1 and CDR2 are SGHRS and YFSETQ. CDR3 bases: TGCGCCAGCAGCGTGACAGGGGGCGATCAGCCCCAGCATTTT. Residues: CASSVTGGDQPQHF.

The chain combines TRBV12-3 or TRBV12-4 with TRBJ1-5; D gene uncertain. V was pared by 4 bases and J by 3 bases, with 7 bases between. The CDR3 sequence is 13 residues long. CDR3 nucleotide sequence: TGTGCCAGCAGTTCCAGGCCCAATCAGCCCCAGCATTTT. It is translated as CASSSRPNQPQHF.

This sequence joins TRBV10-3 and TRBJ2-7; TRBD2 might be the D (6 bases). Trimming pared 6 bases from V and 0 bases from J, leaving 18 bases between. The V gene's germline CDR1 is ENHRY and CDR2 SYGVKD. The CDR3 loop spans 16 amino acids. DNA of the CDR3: TGTGCCATCAGGGATTTGGCGGGGAGGAGCTCCTACGAGCAGTACTTC. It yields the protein CAIRDLAGRSSYEQYF.

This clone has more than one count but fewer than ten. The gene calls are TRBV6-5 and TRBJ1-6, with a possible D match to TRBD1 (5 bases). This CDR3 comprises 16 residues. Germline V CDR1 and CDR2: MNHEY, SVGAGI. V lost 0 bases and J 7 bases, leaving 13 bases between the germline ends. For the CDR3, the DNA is TGTGCCAGCAGTTACTCGGCAGGGATGAGGAATTCACCCCTCCACTTT. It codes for CASSYSAGMRNSPLHF.

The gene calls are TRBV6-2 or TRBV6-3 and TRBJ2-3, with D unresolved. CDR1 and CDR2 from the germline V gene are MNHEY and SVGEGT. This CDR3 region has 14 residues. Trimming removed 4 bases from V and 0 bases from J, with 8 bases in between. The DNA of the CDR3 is TGTGCCAGCAGTTCAAGGCGGAGCACAGATACGCAGTATTTT. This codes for CASSSRRSTDTQYF.

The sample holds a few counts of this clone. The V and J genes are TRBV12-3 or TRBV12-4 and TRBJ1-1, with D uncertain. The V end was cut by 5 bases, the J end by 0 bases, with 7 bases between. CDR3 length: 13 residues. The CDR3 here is CASSPPLNTEAFF. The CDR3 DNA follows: TGTGCCAGCAGTCCTCCCCTGAACACTGAAGCTTTCTTT.

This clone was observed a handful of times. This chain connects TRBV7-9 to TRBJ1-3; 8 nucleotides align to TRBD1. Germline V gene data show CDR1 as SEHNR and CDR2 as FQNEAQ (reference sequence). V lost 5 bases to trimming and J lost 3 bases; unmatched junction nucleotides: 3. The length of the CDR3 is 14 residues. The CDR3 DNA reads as TGTGCCAGCAGCACGGGACAGGTTGGAAACACCATATATTTT. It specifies CASSTGQVGNTIYF. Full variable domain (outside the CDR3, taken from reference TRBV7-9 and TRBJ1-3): DTGVSQNPRHKITKRGQNVTFRCDPISEHNRLYWYRQTLGQGPEFLTYFQNEAQLEKSRLLSDRFSAERPKGSFSTLEIQRTEQGDSAMYLCASSTGQVGNTIYFGEGSWLTVV.

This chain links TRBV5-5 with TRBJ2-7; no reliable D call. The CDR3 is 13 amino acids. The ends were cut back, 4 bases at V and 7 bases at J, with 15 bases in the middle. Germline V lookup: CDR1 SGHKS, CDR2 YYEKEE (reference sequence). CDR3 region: CASSLTLGVEQYF. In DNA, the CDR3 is TGTGCCAGCAGCCTGACACTGGGTGTAGAGCAGTACTTC.